This T cell receptor beta chain was documented in a study of blood T cell repertoires in COVID-19. Data came from immunoSEQ multiplex PCR; TCRdb stores just in-frame clones and leaves some out. This table holds about 260,000 clones, more than 70% found once. The CDR3 runs to 15 residues. Trimming removed 4 bases from V and 9 bases from J; junction bases left unmatched: 6. Germline V gene data show CDR1 as MNHEY and CDR2 as SMNVEV (reference sequence). What was sequenced was PBMCs or T cells enriched from blood (not recorded which). This clonotype originated in a woman between 35 and 50 years old with acute COVID-19. The rearrangement links TRBV27 to TRBJ2-1; 13 nucleotides match TRBD2. CDR3 amino acids: CASSWGLAGYGEQFF. As DNA, the CDR3 is TGTGCCAGCAGTTGGGGACTAGCGGGATACGGTGAGCAGTTCTTC.